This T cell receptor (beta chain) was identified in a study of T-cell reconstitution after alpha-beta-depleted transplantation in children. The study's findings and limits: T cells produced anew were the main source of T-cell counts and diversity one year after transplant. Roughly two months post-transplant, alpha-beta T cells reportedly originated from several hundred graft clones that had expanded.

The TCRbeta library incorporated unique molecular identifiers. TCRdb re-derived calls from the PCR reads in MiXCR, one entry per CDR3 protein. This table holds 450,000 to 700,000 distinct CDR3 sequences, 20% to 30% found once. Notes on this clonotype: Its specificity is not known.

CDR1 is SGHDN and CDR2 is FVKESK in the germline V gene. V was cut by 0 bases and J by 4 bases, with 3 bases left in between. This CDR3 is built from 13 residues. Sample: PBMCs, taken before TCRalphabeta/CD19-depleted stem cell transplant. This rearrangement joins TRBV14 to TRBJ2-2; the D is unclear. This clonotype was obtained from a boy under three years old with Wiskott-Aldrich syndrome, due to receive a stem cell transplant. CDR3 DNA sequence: TGTGCCAGCAGCCAAGAGCTCACCGGGGAGCTGTTTTTT. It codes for CASSQELTGELFF.